This TCR beta chain was obtained from a study of blood T cells in healthy people across ages (dated by TCRdb to the mid-2010s). Describing the broader study: In model experiments, template switching captured about one uniquely barcoded TCR beta cDNA molecule for every two T cells. The donors were divided into four age groups: young (average 16 years), middle-aged (about 40), aged (62) and long-lived (about 84). The study measured age-related changes in TCR beta repertoire diversity using deep sequencing normalized with unique cDNA molecular identifiers. For two donors (one aged 18 to 30 and one aged 80 or older), the study analyzed two additional independent replicas of 1 million unique cDNA reads from the same blood draw. Donors of different ages were randomly distributed across sequencing lanes to avoid experimental bias. The research as a whole found: Observed TCR beta diversity correlated strongly with the percentage of naive T cells measured by flow cytometry. Compared with the aged group, the long-lived group had more naive CD4+ T cells, fewer expanded clones and increased TCR diversity, suggesting age selection. As age increased, observed TCR beta diversity per million T cells dropped in a roughly linear way, and a significant reduction was already evident by age 40. Estimates of total diversity based on one million sequenced T cells were considered lower bounds and underestimates. Because profiling used bulk unsorted PBMCs, naive and antigen-experienced compartments could not be compared conclusively. Because the CMV infection status of the donors was unknown, age-related changes in expanded clonotypes may potentially have been confounded.

Counted from cysteine to phenylalanine, this CDR3 has 14 amino acids. Only the CDR3 region is kept as DNA, spanning 42 bases read in frame from base 1. V ends up 4 bases short and J 6 bases short, with an unmatched junction base count of 5. The germline V gene encodes CDR1 MNHNS and CDR2 SASEGT. Preparation of the library involved 5' RACE. TCRdb names Illumina HiSeq 2500 as the instrument used. A second PCR of about 6 to 11 cycles was performed with a sample-barcoded 5' primer and a J-beta primer mix. Each TCR beta cDNA molecule received a unique molecular identifier from a template-switch 5' adaptor carrying 12 random nucleotides. Each sample yielded at least 2.5 million CDR3-containing paired-end reads. The Mint cDNA synthesis kit, primed by a TRBC-specific oligonucleotide, was used to synthesize first-strand cDNA from all RNA. Following uracil-DNA glycosylase treatment, a first 18-cycle PCR with universal primers M1SS and BC2_uni_R was performed on all cDNA. Concerning the study's data processing: Normalization of each sample was performed by random selection of 1 million high-quality reads, each carrying a distinct molecular identifier. Instead of being binned into consensus sequences, reads with shared molecular identifiers were discarded. CDR3 identification, clonotype clustering and error correction used MiTCR with a Q25 quality threshold and the strictest error-elimination algorithm. A nonparametric unseen species model using Euler transformation provided a lower-bound estimate of total TCR beta diversity. TCRdb reworked the public reads: Q25 trimming with fastp, MiXCR clone assembly, productive beta chains retained. Duplicate CDR3 protein sequences are folded into a single record with the most common DNA and genes. The V and J calls here are based on TCRdb, not the publication. In all, the sample holds about 800,000 distinct CDR3 sequences, and roughly 60% of those were seen once. The top ten hold roughly 22% of the sample.

This clonotype was seen only a few times. Its antigen is still unknown. One base away there is no much larger clone; base qualities are not given. Systemically healthy Caucasian individuals from Russia, roughly 40 in total and aged roughly 6 to 100 years, were included as donors. Each donor gave approximately 9.3 milliliters of peripheral blood, collected into EDTA-treated Vacutainer tubes. Ficoll-Paque density-gradient centrifugation was used to isolate PBMCs, with at least 6 million obtained per sample. Trizol reagent was used to extract total RNA from the PBMCs, yielding at least 5 micrograms per sample. For every donor, flow cytometry on a PBMC aliquot measured the percentage of naive CD45RAhigh/CD27high T cells.

This TCR was sampled from a man under 40 in good health. In this chain, TRBV6-1 is recombined with TRBJ2-4; TRBD2 agrees with 8 junctional bases. The sample was blood. The CDR3 loop reads CASSGTGTRNIQYF. The nucleotides read TGTGCCAGCAGTGGGACCGGGACTAGAAACATTCAGTACTTC.